This passage covers 21 T cell receptor beta chains from one sample sequenced in a study of T cell repertoires in aging, cancer and after chemotherapy. A mixed TRB-A/B primer pool amplified rearranged TRB by multiplex touch-down PCR. TCRdb re-called the multiplex PCR reads through MiXCR, storing one row per CDR3 protein. The sample includes about 6,800 distinct CDR3 sequences, 35% to 45% seen only once; the top ten take 14% to 15%. Peripheral blood genomic DNA, not sorted cells or RNA, was the template. Material: blood. Every receptor here comes from a human donor in good health.

The V and J genes are TRBV19 and TRBJ2-1; D possibly corresponds to TRBD2 (6 bases). CDR1 is LNHDA, CDR2 SQIVND, per germline (reference sequence). The CDR3 has 13 residues. Between the trimmed V and J ends, which lost 6 bases and 10 bases, there was a span of 16 bases. The CDR3 region has the DNA TGTGCCAGTAGCCAGAAACCGGGACTGGAGCAGTTCTTC. This sequence encodes CASSQKPGLEQFF.

The J gene is TRBJ2-1, the V gene TRBV4-1; D gene unclear. The V gene lost 1 base and the J gene lost 12 bases, with 19 bases spanning the gap. This CDR3 has 15 amino acids. Germline CDR1 MGHRA, CDR2 YSYEKL. CDR3 sequence (DNA): TGCGCCAGCAGCCAAGGGTACAGAAGAGAATCTTTGCAGTTCTTC. Protein sequence: CASSQGYRRESLQFF.

The chain links TRBV10-3 to TRBJ1-6; 9 nucleotides align to TRBD1. Germline values: CDR1 ENHRY, CDR2 SYGVKD. The CDR3 is 17 residues long. Trimming took 0 bases from V and 1 from J; bases not matched to a gene: 1. The CDR3 nucleotides are TGTGCCATCAGTGAGTCGGGGACAGGGTCCTATAATTCACCCCTCCACTTT. It translates to CAISESGTGSYNSPLHF.

This clonotype was seen only a few times. The chain joins TRBV6-5 to TRBJ2-7; no clear D. Germline V gives CDR1 MNHEY, CDR2 SVGAGI. The CDR3 is made up of 15 amino acids. V was trimmed by 0 bases and J by 2 bases, leaving 11 bases between them. The CDR3 spells CASSYSRPRAYEQYF. The CDR3 nucleotides read TGTGCCAGCAGTTACTCGCGGCCCAGAGCCTACGAGCAGTACTTC.

V and J are TRBV20-1 and TRBJ2-7; 8 bases line up with TRBD1. The V gene end was trimmed by 5 bases and the J gene end by 3 bases; junction bases not matched to a gene: 9. CDR1 DFQATT and CDR2 SNEGSKA come from the germline V gene (reference sequence). This CDR3 is built from 14 residues. The CDR3 loop is CSAPGQDSHYEQYF. CDR3 DNA: TGCAGTGCTCCGGGACAGGATTCCCACTACGAGCAGTACTTC.

In this sample, this clonotype turned up a few times. This chain links TRBV5-1 with TRBJ1-2, with 9 bases aligning to TRBD1. The CDR3 runs to 15 residues. Germline V lookup: CDR1 SGHRS, CDR2 YFSETQ. The J segment lost 3 bases and the V segment lost 1 base, leaving 4 bases of the junction unmatched. In DNA form, the CDR3 reads TGCGCCAGCAGCTTGACAGGGGGCGAGGACTATGGCTACACCTTC. Residues: CASSLTGGEDYGYTF.

CDR3 amino acids: CASRTGYTTNYGYTF. The CDR3 DNA reads as TGCGCCAGCAGGACGGGTTACACCACCAACTATGGCTACACCTTC. The J gene is TRBJ1-2, the V gene TRBV10-1; D ambiguous. V lost 6 bases, J lost 2 bases, and 16 bases lay in between. CDR3 length equals 15 residues. Germline V CDR1 and CDR2: WNHNN, SYGVQD (reference sequence).

The V gene is TRBV11-2, the J gene TRBJ2-7, with 12 bases that match TRBD1. V was pared by 3 bases and J by 6 bases, with 6 bases of the junction left unmatched. The CDR3 covers 15 residues. Germline V lookup: CDR1 SGHAT, CDR2 FQNNGV. In nucleotides, the CDR3 is TGTGCCAGCAGCTTTTGGGGACAGGGGGCAAGCGAGCAGTACTTC. It encodes CASSFWGQGASEQYF.

The rearrangement uses TRBV12-3 or TRBV12-4 and TRBJ2-2; the match to TRBD2 covers 10 bases. After removal of 10 bases from V and 3 bases from J, the junction contained 5 bases not matched to a gene. The CDR3 consists of 14 residues. CDR3 nucleotide sequence: TGTGCCATTAAGCGGGGGGGCTACACCGGGGAGCTGTTTTTT. It yields the protein CAIKRGGYTGELFF.

This clonotype was picked up a small number of times. The chain employs TRBV27 and TRBJ1-5; no definite D call. V dropped 11 bases and J dropped 0 bases, with 17 bases sitting between them. CDR3 length: 15 residues. Germline-derived CDR1 and CDR2 are MNHEY and SMNVEV (reference sequence). CDR3: CAVKVASSSNQPQHF. The CDR3 DNA is TGTGCCGTCAAGGTGGCCAGTTCTAGCAATCAGCCCCAGCATTTT.

This clonotype was counted a single time. Since a much larger clone is just one base distant, this may be a read error. V usage is TRBV6-2 or TRBV6-3 and J usage is TRBJ2-3; 13 bases line up with TRBD2. Germline CDR1 and CDR2: MNHEY and SVGEGT. This CDR3 has 15 residues. V lost 7 bases, J lost 5 bases, and 6 bases stayed unmatched. CDR3 bases: TGTGCCAGCATCCAAACTAGCGGGGGGGTAGATACGCAGTATTTT. This sequence encodes CASIQTSGGVDTQYF.

The V and J genes are TRBV29-1 and TRBJ1-3; 11 nucleotides match TRBD1. The junction had 6 bases not matched to a gene; V was cut back by 7 bases and J by 4 bases. The CDR3 is made up of 14 amino acids. In germline, CDR1 is SQVTM, CDR2 ANQGSEA. CDR3 loop: CSAWTGGEGNTIYF. The CDR3 DNA reads TGCAGCGCTTGGACAGGGGGCGAGGGAAACACCATATATTTT. The whole variable domain, filled in from reference TRBV29-1 and TRBJ1-3, reads SAVISQKPSRDICQRGTSLTIQCQVDSQVTMMFWYRQQPGQSLTLIATANQGSEATYESGFVIDKFPISRPNLTFSTLTVSNMSPEDSSIYLCSAWTGGEGNTIYFGEGSWLTVV.

Relative to its sample, this clonotype is medium-sized (0.01 to 0.1%). The J gene is TRBJ1-2, the V gene TRBV29-1; 9 bases are shared with TRBD1. V lost 6 bases and J lost 7; bases outside the gene matches: 9. CDR3 length: 13 residues. CDR1 and CDR2 from the germline V gene are SQVTM and ANQGSEA. CDR3 sequence: CSVHGTGYPGYTF. CDR3 nucleotides: TGCAGCGTCCATGGGACAGGGTATCCTGGCTACACCTTC. Complete variable domain (other parts from reference TRBV29-1 and TRBJ1-2): SAVISQKPSRDICQRGTSLTIQCQVDSQVTMMFWYRQQPGQSLTLIATANQGSEATYESGFVIDKFPISRPNLTFSTLTVSNMSPEDSSIYLCSVHGTGYPGYTFGSGTRLTVV.

The CDR3 region has the DNA TGTGCCAGCAGTGAACAGGGTTATGGCTACACCTTC. Residues: CASSEQGYGYTF. The V gene is TRBV6-1, the J gene TRBJ1-2; weak D call: TRBD1 (5 bases). Deletions cut 2 bases from V and 5 bases from J, with 6 bases between. This CDR3 comprises 12 residues. Germline values: CDR1 MNHNS, CDR2 SASEGT.

J is TRBJ1-2 and V is TRBV5-1; D is undetermined. Between the trimmed V and J ends, which lost 2 bases and 4 bases, there was a span of 9 bases. The CDR3 extends over 13 amino acids. Germline CDR1 SGHRS, CDR2 YFSETQ. The CDR3 is CASSFGETYGYTF. The CDR3 bases are TGCGCCAGCAGCTTCGGGGAAACCTATGGCTACACCTTC.

The V gene is TRBV6-5, the J gene TRBJ1-1; D unclear. Germline lookup yields CDR1 MNHEY and CDR2 SVGAGI. The V gene lost 2 bases and the J gene lost 6 bases, with 13 bases spanning the gap. This CDR3 is built from 14 residues. The chain's CDR3 is CASSYGGLGSEAFF. The CDR3 DNA reads as TGTGCCAGCAGTTACGGTGGTTTGGGCTCTGAAGCTTTCTTT.

This chain connects TRBV6-2 or TRBV6-3 to TRBJ2-7, with TRBD1 matching 10 bases. Germline CDR1 and CDR2: MNHEY and SVGEGT. The junction had 10 bases not matched to a gene; V was cut back by 7 bases and J by 1 base. The CDR3 spans 16 residues. CDR3 coding DNA: TGTGCCAGCACCATTCAGGGGACAGGGGTTTCCTACGAGCAGTACTTC. It yields the protein CASTIQGTGVSYEQYF.

The genes are TRBV6-4 and TRBJ2-2; D is ambiguous. Trimming cost V 3 bases and J 1 base, with 3 bases left between them. Germline CDR1 and CDR2: MRHNA and SNTAGT. The CDR3 covers 13 residues. The CDR3, as DNA: TGTGCCAGCAGTGAAGGGAACACCGGGGAGCTGTTTTTT. This codes for CASSEGNTGELFF.

This clonotype was seen a handful of times. V and J are TRBV6-1 and TRBJ1-2; 8 bases line up with TRBD1. The CDR3 sequence is 14 residues long. Germline V lookup: CDR1 MNHNS, CDR2 SASEGT. Losses at the gene ends were 2 bases for V and 4 bases for J; bases not matched to a gene: 3. In DNA, the CDR3 is TGTGCCAGCAGTGAATGGACAGGGAGCTATGGCTACACCTTC. Protein sequence: CASSEWTGSYGYTF.

The genes are TRBV14 and TRBJ1-3; 7 nucleotides agree with TRBD1. This CDR3 is built from 15 residues. Trimming at V came to 5 bases and at J to 5 bases, leaving 9 bases not matched to a gene. Germline CDR1 is SGHDN and CDR2 is FVKESK. CDR3 region: CASSLEGQTRNTIYF. The CDR3, as DNA: TGTGCCAGCAGCTTGGAGGGACAGACCCGAAACACCATATATTTT.

This clonotype was seen more than once but under ten times. The rearrangement links TRBV4-1 to TRBJ2-2, with no clear D. The CDR3 length is 14 residues. V lost 4 bases, J lost 0 bases, and 6 bases lay in between. Germline loops: CDR1 MGHRA, CDR2 YSYEKL. The CDR3 protein is CASSPAANTGELFF. CDR3 DNA sequence: TGCGCCAGCAGCCCCGCTGCGAACACCGGGGAGCTGTTTTTT.